The clone carrying this T cell receptor (beta chain) showed up many times. Its antigen is undetermined. The CDR3 has 12 amino acids. Per germline, CDR1 LGHDT and CDR2 YNNKEL (reference sequence). Trimming removed 3 bases from V and 8 bases from J; junction bases left unmatched: 2. The source of the sample is a study of T-cell reconstitution after alpha-beta-depleted transplantation in children. Study results and limitations: Reports say that about two months after transplant, the alpha-beta T cells came out of several hundred graft clones that had expanded. One year after transplant, T-cell counts and diversity came mostly from newly produced T cells. Several patients had high TCRbeta diversity at day 60; it came from surviving recipient T cells and thymic progenitors.

Unique molecular identifiers tagged the TCRbeta library. TCRdb ran MiXCR on the PCR reads and lists one entry per CDR3 protein. This sample has approximately 150,000 distinct CDR3 sequences, with around 8.8% found just once. This clonotype originated in a female patient between 2 and 15 years old who had a stem cell transplant for congenital amegakaryocytic thrombocytopenia, so the T cells may come from the graft donor. V gene TRBV3-1 combines with J gene TRBJ2-7; 9 bases are a match to TRBD1. The sequencing here drew on PBMCs, mostly from graft donor cells, taken 180 days after TCRalphabeta/CD19-depleted stem cell transplant. The DNA for the CDR3 is TGTGCCAGCAGCCAGAACAGGGGGCAGCAGTACTTC. Amino acids: CASSQNRGQQYF.